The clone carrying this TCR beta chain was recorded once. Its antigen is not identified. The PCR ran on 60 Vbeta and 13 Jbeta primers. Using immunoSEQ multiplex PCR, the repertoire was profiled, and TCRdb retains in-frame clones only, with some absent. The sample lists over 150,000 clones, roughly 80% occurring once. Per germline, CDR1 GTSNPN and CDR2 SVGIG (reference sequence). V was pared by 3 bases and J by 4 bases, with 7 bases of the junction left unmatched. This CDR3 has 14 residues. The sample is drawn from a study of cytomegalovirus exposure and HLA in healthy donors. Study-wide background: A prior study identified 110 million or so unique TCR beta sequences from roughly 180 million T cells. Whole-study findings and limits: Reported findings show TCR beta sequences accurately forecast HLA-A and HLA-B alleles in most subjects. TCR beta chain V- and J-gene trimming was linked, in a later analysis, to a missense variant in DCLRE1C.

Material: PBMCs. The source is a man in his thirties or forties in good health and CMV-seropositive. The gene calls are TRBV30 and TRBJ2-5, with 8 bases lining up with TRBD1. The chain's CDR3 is CAWSSGQGRETQYF. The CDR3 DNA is TGTGCCTGGAGCTCAGGACAGGGACGAGAGACCCAGTACTTC.